This passage covers 28 T cell receptor beta chains from one sample sequenced in a study of OX40 agonist ivuxolimab in advanced cancers. Measured with immunoSEQ multiplex PCR; TCRdb has only the in-frame clones, and not every one. Of under 85,000 clones in the sample, about 93% were seen once. Here the sequenced sample was CD4+ or CD8+ T cells sorted from blood, taken in a trial of the OX40 agonist ivuxolimab. These receptors all stem from an adult with an advanced solid tumor such as melanoma, head and neck, liver or kidney cancer.

The chain couples TRBV21-1 to TRBJ2-3; TRBD2 was called by the table and not checked on the DNA. TRBV21-1 is flagged as a pseudogene. This CDR3 comprises 15 residues. The CDR3 nucleotides read TGTGCCAGCAGCAAAGTTGAGTGCTCCACAGATACGCAGTATTTT. This gives the protein CASSKVECSTDTQYF.

V is TRBV28 and J is TRBJ1-2; TRBD1 matches 10 bases. The germline CDR1 and CDR2 sequences are MDHEN and SYDVKM. The V and J ends lost 3 bases and 10 bases, in that order; junction bases with no gene match: 11. This CDR3 has 15 residues. CDR3 in amino acids: CASSFPGTGVNDYTF. CDR3 coding DNA: TGTGCCAGCAGTTTCCCCGGGACAGGGGTAAATGACTACACCTTC.

This chain uses TRBV4-1 with TRBJ1-5, with 7 bases matching TRBD1. This CDR3 comprises 16 residues. Germline-derived CDR1 and CDR2 are MGHRA and YSYEKL. V lost 4 bases and J lost 1; bases outside the gene matches: 7. The CDR3 DNA reads TGCGCCAGCAGCCCAGGGGGGCAATTGAGCAATCAGCCCCAGCATTTT. Amino acid sequence: CASSPGGQLSNQPQHF.

The chain uses TRBV4-1 and TRBJ2-1, with D perhaps matching TRBD1 (6 bases). V was trimmed by 5 bases and J by 1 base, leaving 12 bases between them. The CDR3 is 15 amino acids. Germline CDR1 is MGHRA and CDR2 is YSYEKL. As DNA, the CDR3 is TGCGCCAGCAGCTCTAATAGGGGGTCCTACAATGAGCAGTTCTTC. This translates into CASSSNRGSYNEQFF.

This chain uses TRBV28 with TRBJ2-2, with 8 positions matching TRBD2. Trimming removed 3 bases from V and 7 bases from J; junction bases left unmatched: 16. The CDR3 is made up of 18 amino acids. Germline-derived CDR1 and CDR2 are MDHEN and SYDVKM. In nucleotides, the CDR3 is TGTGCCAGCAGTTTGGGGTTAGCGGGGCCCTTTCGAGGCGGGGAGCTGTTTTTT. It translates to CASSLGLAGPFRGGELFF.

This chain joins TRBV5-1 and TRBJ2-5, with D possibly TRBD1 on 6 matching bases. The CDR3 covers 15 residues. Germline V lookup: CDR1 SGHRS, CDR2 YFSETQ. V shed 1 base and J shed 2 bases, with 12 bases lying between them. CDR3 residues: CASSLSWGTQETQYF. The CDR3 nucleotides read TGCGCCAGCAGCTTGAGTTGGGGGACACAAGAGACCCAGTACTTC.

The J gene is TRBJ1-1, the V gene TRBV14, with TRBD1 as a possible D gene (6 bases). Germline V gives CDR1 SGHDN, CDR2 FVKESK. CDR3 length: 15 amino acids. Trimming stripped 5 bases from V and 1 base from J, with 14 bases between. This CDR3 is CASSGWDNPNTEAFF. CDR3 DNA sequence: TGTGCCAGCAGCGGATGGGACAACCCGAACACTGAAGCTTTCTTT.

Note on this clone: The same CDR3 also results from other DNA sequences found in this sample. The chain employs TRBV6-4 and TRBJ1-1, with 8 bases that match TRBD1. There are 14 residues in the CDR3. The V segment lost 9 bases and the J segment 4 bases; nucleotides outside the gene matches: 10. Germline CDR1 MRHNA, CDR2 SNTAGT. Here the CDR3 reads CASSPGGLRTEAFF. CDR3 DNA sequence: TGTGCCAGTAGCCCAGGGGGCTTACGCACTGAAGCTTTCTTT.

The rearrangement joins TRBV6-5 to TRBJ1-1; D possibly corresponds to TRBD1 (5 bases). Germline V gene sequence: CDR1 MNHEY, CDR2 SVGAGI. This CDR3 contains 12 residues. The germline V and J ends were trimmed by 4 bases and 4 bases, with 7 bases remaining between them. CDR3 DNA: TGTGCCAGCAGTTCGGGGGGCACTGAAGCTTTCTTT. This codes for CASSSGGTEAFF.

This clone was observed once. The J gene is TRBJ2-7, the V gene TRBV7-8, with TRBD2 matching 9 bases. The ends lost 3 bases at V and 2 bases at J; junction bases unmatched: 5. This CDR3 contains 15 residues. Germline lookup yields CDR1 SGHVS and CDR2 FQNEAQ. The CDR3 nucleotides read TGTGCCAGCAGCTTTTTTAGCGGGAGCCCCTACGAGCAGTACTTC. Protein: CASSFFSGSPYEQYF.

The J gene is TRBJ2-7, the V gene TRBV25-1; maybe TRBD2 (5 bases). V was shortened by 4 bases and J by 0 bases, with 10 bases between the two germline ends. Looked up from germline, CDR1 is MGHDK and CDR2 is SYGVNS. This CDR3 region has 14 residues. The CDR3 DNA sequence: TGTGCCAGCAGTGTCGGGGTTAGCTCCTACGAGCAGTACTTC. Its protein is CASSVGVSSYEQYF.

The chain joins TRBV27 to TRBJ1-1; D is uncertain. The germline CDR1 and CDR2 sequences are MNHEY and SMNVEV (reference sequence). The CDR3 loop spans 13 amino acids. Trimming took 4 bases from V and 5 from J, leaving 11 bases between them. Here the CDR3 reads CASSYGGSTEAFF. DNA of the CDR3: TGTGCCAGCAGTTACGGCGGGAGTACTGAAGCTTTCTTT.

V is TRBV7-8 and J is TRBJ2-7; tentative D call: TRBD1 (5 bases). Germline CDR1 is SGHVS and CDR2 is FQNEAQ. Deletions cut 1 base from V and 1 base from J, with 11 bases between. The CDR3 loop spans 15 amino acids. The CDR3 DNA follows: TGTGCCAGCAGCTTAGGGCAGGGTCCGTCCTACGAGCAGTACTTC. Amino acid sequence: CASSLGQGPSYEQYF.

The V and J genes are TRBV7-2 and TRBJ1-1; D not certain. Germline loops: CDR1 SGHTA, CDR2 FQGNSA. The CDR3 is 13 amino acids. Between the trimmed V and J ends, which lost 1 base and 0 bases, there was a span of 3 bases. This CDR3 reads CASSLGMNTEAFF. In nucleotides, the CDR3 is TGTGCCAGCAGCTTAGGAATGAACACTGAAGCTTTCTTT.

CDR3 coding DNA: TGTGCCAGCAACACCCCCGGGCATACGCAGTATTTT. As protein: CASNTPGHTQYF. This chain links TRBV6-5 with TRBJ2-3; D uncertain. Deletions cut 7 bases from V and 7 bases from J, with 12 bases between. The CDR3 consists of 12 residues. Germline CDR1 is MNHEY and CDR2 is SVGAGI.

The CDR3 sequence: CASSYQGAGETQYF. CDR3 DNA sequence: TGTGCCAGCAGCTATCAGGGGGCGGGGGAGACCCAGTACTTC. This chain uses TRBV5-4 with TRBJ2-5; TRBD1 agrees at 8 bases. Losses at the gene ends were 3 bases for V and 5 bases for J; bases not matched to a gene: 6. The CDR3 contains 14 residues. The V gene's germline CDR1 is SGHNT and CDR2 YYREEE (reference sequence).

This rearrangement joins TRBV4-3 to TRBJ2-4; D gene ambiguous. Looked up from germline, CDR1 is LGHNA and CDR2 is YSLEER. This CDR3 spans 14 amino acids. Trimming took off 1 base at V and 9 bases at J, with 13 bases between the two ends. The CDR3 loop is CASSQGSTSSIQYF. CDR3 in DNA: TGCGCCAGCAGCCAAGGGTCTACCTCGAGCATTCAGTACTTC.

The rearrangement links TRBV19 to TRBJ1-2, with TRBD1 as a possible D gene (5 bases). Trimming pared 3 bases from V and 3 bases from J, leaving 11 bases between. CDR3 length: 14 residues. The germline V gene has CDR1 LNHDA and CDR2 SQIVND (reference sequence). CDR3 protein: CASSIRDGHYGYTF. Written as DNA, the CDR3 is TGTGCCAGTAGTATCCGGGACGGACACTATGGCTACACCTTC.

The chain links TRBV11-1 to TRBJ2-4, with TRBD2 identical over 7 bases. This CDR3 is 16 amino acids long. CDR1 and CDR2 from the germline V gene are SGHAT and FQDESV (reference sequence). Trimming removed 3 bases from V and 7 bases from J; junction bases left unmatched: 12. CDR3 protein: CASSFGGVRPGNIQYF. CDR3 coding DNA: TGTGCCAGCAGCTTTGGGGGGGTTCGGCCCGGGAACATTCAGTACTTC.

The chain uses TRBV4-1 and TRBJ2-7, with D perhaps matching TRBD2 (6 bases). V gave up 4 bases and J gave up 2 bases, with 18 bases separating them. In germline, CDR1 is MGHRA, CDR2 YSYEKL. CDR3 length: 16 amino acids. CDR3 sequence (DNA): TGCGCCAGCAGCCCGCAGGCACCGGGAGCCCCCTACGAGCAGTACTTC. The encoded protein is CASSPQAPGAPYEQYF.

This chain links TRBV5-4 with TRBJ1-2; D remains ambiguous. The CDR3 sequence is 15 residues long. Germline V gene sequence: CDR1 SGHNT, CDR2 YYREEE (reference sequence). V lost 4 bases, J lost 4 bases, and 17 bases lay in between. In nucleotides, the CDR3 is TGTGCCAGCAGCGCCTTCGGGCTAACCTTCTATGGCTACACCTTC. Translating gives CASSAFGLTFYGYTF.

The V and J genes are TRBV5-5 and TRBJ2-5; D possibly uses TRBD1 or TRBD2 (7 bases each). Germline CDR1 and CDR2: SGHKS and YYEKEE (reference sequence). The CDR3 consists of 13 residues. The ends were cut back, 3 bases at V and 4 bases at J, with 10 bases in the middle. For the CDR3, the DNA is TGTGCCAGCAGCTCAGGGGGGGTAGAGACCCAGTACTTC. The encoded protein is CASSSGGVETQYF. Filled out from reference TRBV5-5 and TRBJ2-5, the complete variable domain reads DAGVTQSPTHLIKTRGQQVTLRCSPISGHKSVSWYQQVLGQGPQFIFQYYEKEERGRGNFPDRFSARQFPNYSSELNVNALLLGDSALYLCASSSGGVETQYFGPGTRLLVL.

This clone occurred once. The gene calls are TRBV5-1 and TRBJ2-1, with TRBD2 matching 15 bases. Germline V lookup: CDR1 SGHRS, CDR2 YFSETQ. CDR3 length equals 17 residues. The V segment lost 4 bases and the J segment 4 bases; nucleotides outside the gene matches: 6. The CDR3 reads CASSLGLAGGSYNEQFF. The CDR3 region has the DNA TGCGCCAGCAGCCTAGGACTAGCGGGAGGGAGTTACAATGAGCAGTTCTTC.

This chain joins TRBV5-1 and TRBJ1-1; weak D call: TRBD1 (5 bases). V lost 0 bases and J lost 5, with 14 bases in between. The CDR3 runs to 15 residues. Germline V gene lookup returns CDR1 SGHRS and CDR2 YFSETQ. Here the CDR3 reads CASSLEAGGYTEAFF. The CDR3 coding sequence is TGCGCCAGCAGCTTGGAGGCCGGGGGGTATACTGAAGCTTTCTTT. Full variable domain (missing parts from reference TRBV5-1 and TRBJ1-1): KAGVTQTPRYLIKTRGQQVTLSCSPISGHRSVSWYQQTPGQGLQFLFEYFSETQRNKGNFPGRFSGRQFSNSRSEMNVSTLELGDSALYLCASSLEAGGYTEAFFGQGTRLTVV.

The chain uses TRBV5-6 and TRBJ1-1; tentative D call: TRBD1 (5 bases). The CDR3 has 14 residues. V dropped 3 bases and J dropped 0 bases, with 9 bases sitting between them. Per germline, CDR1 SGHDT and CDR2 YYEEEE. The CDR3 sequence is CASSSDIMNTEAFF. For the CDR3, the DNA is TGTGCCAGCAGCTCGGACATAATGAACACTGAAGCTTTCTTT.

This chain joins TRBV7-9 and TRBJ2-7, with D uncertain. V was pared by 5 bases and J by 2 bases, with 7 bases between. The germline gives CDR1 SEHNR, CDR2 FQNEAQ (reference sequence). The CDR3 has 12 residues. CDR3 nucleotide sequence: TGTGCCAGCAGCCCCCCTGCCTACGAGCAGTACTTC. Translated, it gives CASSPPAYEQYF.

This sequence joins TRBV11-1 and TRBJ1-1; TRBD1 is a possible D gene (6 bases). The germline V gene has CDR1 SGHAT and CDR2 FQDESV (reference sequence). V lost 2 bases to trimming and J lost 6 bases, with 13 bases between them. The CDR3 is made up of 14 amino acids. The CDR3 DNA sequence: TGTGCCAGCAGCTTATGGGGGGCACCTCCTGAAGCTTTCTTT. Translating gives CASSLWGAPPEAFF.

V usage is TRBV2 and J usage is TRBJ2-2; D call uncertain. This CDR3 is 11 amino acids long. The V end lost 6 bases, the J end lost 7 bases, and 6 bases lay between the germline ends. Germline loops: CDR1 SNHLY, CDR2 FYNNEI. The CDR3 region has the DNA TGTGCCAGCAGCCCAAACGGGGAGCTGTTTTTT. Residues: CASSPNGELFF.